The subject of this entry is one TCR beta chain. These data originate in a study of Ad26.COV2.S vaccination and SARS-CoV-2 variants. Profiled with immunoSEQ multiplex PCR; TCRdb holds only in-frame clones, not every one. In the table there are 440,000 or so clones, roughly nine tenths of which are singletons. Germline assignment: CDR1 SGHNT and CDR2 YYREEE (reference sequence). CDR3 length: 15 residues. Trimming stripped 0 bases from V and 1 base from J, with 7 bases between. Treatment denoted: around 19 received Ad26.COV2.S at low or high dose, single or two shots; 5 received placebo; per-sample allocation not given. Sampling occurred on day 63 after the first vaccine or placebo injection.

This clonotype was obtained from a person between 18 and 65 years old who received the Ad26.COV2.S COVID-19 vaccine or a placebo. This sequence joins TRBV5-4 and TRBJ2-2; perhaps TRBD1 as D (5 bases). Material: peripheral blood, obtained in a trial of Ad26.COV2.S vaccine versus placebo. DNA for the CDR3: TGTGCCAGCAGCTTGGGGCAGGGGAACACCGGGGAGCTGTTTTTT. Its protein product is CASSLGQGNTGELFF.